This T cell receptor (beta chain) was recorded in a study of beta chain features in type 1 diabetes. Study-wide findings and caveats: Type 1 diabetes patients had moderately but significantly shorter TCRB CDR3s in all four CD4+ subsets.

The germline V gene encodes CDR1 SGHNT and CDR2 YYREEE (reference sequence). The CDR3 loop spans 15 amino acids. Trimming cost V 0 bases and J 6 bases, with 13 bases left between them. The whole isolated RNA underwent reverse transcription, so sequencing captured expressed TCRB transcripts. Sequencing used immunoSEQ multiplex PCR; TCRdb keeps in-frame clones, though not all of them. The sample has approximately 150,000 clones, roughly 10% seen once. The sample holds many counts of this clone. Antigen: not known. The sequence was obtained from a man in his thirties or forties with type 1 diabetes. The sequenced sample was central memory CD4+ T cells from blood. The chain couples TRBV5-4 to TRBJ2-1; the D gene is possibly TRBD1 (6 bases). CDR3 DNA: TGTGCCAGCAGCTTGGGGACAGCGTCGAGCAATGAGCAGTTCTTC. As protein: CASSLGTASSNEQFF.